This T cell receptor (beta chain) was sequenced for a study of shared clonotypes between healthy human individuals. Clones were read by immunoSEQ multiplex PCR, and TCRdb kept only the in-frame ones, dropping some. This table has under 550,000 clones, about 95% appearing once. V trimming: 5 bases; J trimming: 5 bases; junction bases outside the gene matches: 2. CDR1 is LNHDA and CDR2 is SQIVND in the germline V gene (reference sequence). The CDR3 consists of 12 residues. This clonotype was sampled from a woman in her twenties or thirties in good health. The chain employs TRBV19 and TRBJ2-7, with TRBD1 matching over 8 bases. Sequenced: naive CD4+ T cells sorted from blood. Subset described: CD45RA+ positively selected. CDR3 nucleotides: TGTGCCAGTAGTCAGGGGGCCCACGAGCAGTACTTC. Translating it yields CASSQGAHEQYF.